One T cell receptor (beta chain) is described in this entry. This sample stems from a study of glioma-infiltrating T cells after dendritic cell vaccination. Germline CDR1 is MNHEY and CDR2 is SMNVEV (reference sequence). Trimming cost V 0 bases and J 7 bases, with 6 bases left between them. There are 12 residues in the CDR3. The repertoire was sequenced with immunoSEQ multiplex PCR; TCRdb's copy has only in-frame clones and lacks some. The sample has 9,500 to 13,000 clones, roughly 86% seen once; the top ten hold roughly 41%. The sample's time point: after dendritic cell vaccination, including at tumor progression/relapse. No glioblastoma patient carried an isocitrate dehydrogenase mutation.

The input for sequencing was blood, taken after dendritic cell vaccination. The sequence derives from a human donor with glioblastoma. The chain carries TRBV27 and TRBJ2-5; a weak D match, TRBD1 (5 bases). The CDR3 spells CASSLSGRTQYF. Here the CDR3 DNA reads TGTGCCAGCAGTTTATCGGGGCGGACCCAGTACTTC.